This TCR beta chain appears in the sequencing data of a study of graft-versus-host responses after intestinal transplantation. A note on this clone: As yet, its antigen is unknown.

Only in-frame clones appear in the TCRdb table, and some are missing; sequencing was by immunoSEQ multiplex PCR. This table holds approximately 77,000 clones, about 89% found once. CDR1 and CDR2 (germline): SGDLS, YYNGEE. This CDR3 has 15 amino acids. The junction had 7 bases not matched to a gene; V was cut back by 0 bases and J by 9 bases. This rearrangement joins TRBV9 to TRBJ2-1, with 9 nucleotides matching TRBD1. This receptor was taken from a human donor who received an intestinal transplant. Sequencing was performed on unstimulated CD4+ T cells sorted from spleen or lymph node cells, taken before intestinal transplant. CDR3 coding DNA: TGTGCCAGCAGCGTAGGGGGACAGGGCTTCGGTGAGCAGTTCTTC. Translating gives CASSVGGQGFGEQFF.